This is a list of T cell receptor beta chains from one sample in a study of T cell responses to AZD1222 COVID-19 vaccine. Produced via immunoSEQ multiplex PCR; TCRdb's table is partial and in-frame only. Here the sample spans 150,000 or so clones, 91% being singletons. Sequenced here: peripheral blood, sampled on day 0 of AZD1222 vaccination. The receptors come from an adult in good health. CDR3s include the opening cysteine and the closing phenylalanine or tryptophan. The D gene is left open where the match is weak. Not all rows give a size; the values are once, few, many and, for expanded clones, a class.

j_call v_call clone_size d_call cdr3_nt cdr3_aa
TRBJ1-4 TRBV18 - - TGTGCCAGCTCGCAACCTGGGGGATCTAATGAAAAACTGTTTTTT CASSQPGGSNEKLFF
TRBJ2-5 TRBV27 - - TGTGCCAGCAGTCTATACAGACAAGAGACCCAGTACTTC CASSLYRQETQYF
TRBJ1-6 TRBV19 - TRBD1 TGTGCCAGTACTCCCGACAGGGATAATTCACCCCTCCACTTT CASTPDRDNSPLHF
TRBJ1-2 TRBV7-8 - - TGTGCCAGCAGCTTAAACCCTAACTATGGCTACACCTTC CASSLNPNYGYTF
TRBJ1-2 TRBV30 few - TGTGCCTGGGGACGAGTTGAGCAGTGGTATGGCTACACCTTC CAWGRVEQWYGYTF
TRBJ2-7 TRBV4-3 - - TGCGCCAGCAGCCAAGATCCAGACTACGAGCAGTACTTC CASSQDPDYEQYF
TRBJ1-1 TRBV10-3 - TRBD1 TGTGCCATCAGTGAAACAGGGGGGAACACTGAAGCTTTCTTT CAISETGGNTEAFF
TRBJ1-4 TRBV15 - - TGTGCCACCAGCAGGGGACACAATGAAAAACTGTTTTTT CATSRGHNEKLFF
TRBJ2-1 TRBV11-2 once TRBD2 TGTGCCAGCAGCTTAGGACTAGCGGGAGTCTACAATGAGCAGTTCTTC CASSLGLAGVYNEQFF
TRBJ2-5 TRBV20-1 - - TGCAGTGCTTTACAAGAGACCCAGTACTTC CSALQETQYF
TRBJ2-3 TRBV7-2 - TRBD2 TGTGCCAGCAGCTTGCTAGCGGGGGGCCCATTCGATACGCAGTATTTT CASSLLAGGPFDTQYF
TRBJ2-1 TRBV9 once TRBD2 TGTGCCAGCAGCGTAGAGGGGACTAGCCTTGGCAATGAGCAGTTCTTC CASSVEGTSLGNEQFF
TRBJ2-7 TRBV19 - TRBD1 TGTGCCAGTAGTATAGACCCGGACAGGACCTACGAGCAGTACTTC CASSIDPDRTYEQYF